The following is a T cell receptor (beta chain) sequence with its context. Other DNA sequences in this specimen translate into the identical CDR3. The repertoire was sequenced with immunoSEQ multiplex PCR; TCRdb's copy has only in-frame clones and lacks some. This table holds about 2.3 million clones, over 85% found once. The sample belongs to a study of shared clonotypes between healthy human individuals. Germline V gene sequence: CDR1 MDHEN, CDR2 SYDVKM. With 6 bases clipped from V and 8 bases from J, the junction kept 7 bases outside the gene matches. CDR3 size: 13 residues. Among the donors, all were Caucasian adults who lived in Nashville, Tennessee.

The chain links TRBV28 to TRBJ1-2; 9 bases map to TRBD1. Material: naive CD4+ T cells from PBMCs. Subset reported: CD45RA+ positively selected. The receptor comes from a man younger than 35 in good health. Some clones in this sample may be carry-over from other donors' samples. This CDR3 reads CASSLQGARGYTF. The CDR3 DNA reads TGTGCCAGCAGCTTACAGGGGGCGAGAGGCTACACCTTC.